The rows below give T cell receptor beta chains drawn from one sample of a study of Graves' ophthalmopathy and Graves' hyperthyroidism. TCRdb reprocessed the multiplex PCR reads with MiXCR, giving one entry per CDR3 protein. The data contain under 350,000 distinct CDR3 sequences, about a sixth of them seen just once; the ten biggest clones take up approximately 13%. The sample consisted of peripheral blood. These receptors were taken from an adult man with Graves' ophthalmopathy. The CDR3 runs from the conserved cysteine through the conserved F or W. The order of the fields is J gene, D gene, clone size, V gene, CDR3 protein, CDR3 DNA. D genes are given only for firm matches. Some rows have no size entry. The others give once, few or many, or a class for an expanded clone.

J: TRBJ1-5; D: TRBD1; size: many; V: TRBV12-3/TRBV12-4; CDR3: CASSPGQGEGQPQHF; DNA: TGTGCCAGCAGTCCGGGACAGGGGGAAGGGCAGCCCCAGCATTTT
J: TRBJ2-7; D: .; size: many; V: TRBV30; CDR3: CAWSEQYEQYF; DNA: TGTGCCTGGAGTGAACAGTACGAGCAGTACTTC
J: TRBJ1-1; D: TRBD1; size: many; V: TRBV19; CDR3: CASKTGGRDTEAFF; DNA: TGTGCCAGTAAGACAGGGGGAAGGGACACTGAAGCTTTCTTT
J: TRBJ2-5; D: TRBD1; size: many; V: TRBV12-3/TRBV12-4; CDR3: CASSLGGRQGAQETQYF; DNA: TGTGCCAGCAGTTTAGGGGGACGACAGGGAGCCCAAGAGACCCAGTACTTC
J: TRBJ2-5; D: TRBD2; size: many; V: TRBV11-1; CDR3: CASSLIVAGTYQETQYF; DNA: TGTGCCAGCAGCCTTATCGTAGCGGGGACGTACCAAGAGACCCAGTACTTC
J: TRBJ2-7; D: .; size: many; V: TRBV19; CDR3: CASSGTAGSYEQYF; DNA: TGTGCCAGTAGTGGGACGGCTGGGTCCTACGAGCAGTACTTC
J: TRBJ2-7; D: .; size: many; V: TRBV6-5; CDR3: CASKGSAYSYEQYF; DNA: TGTGCCAGCAAGGGGTCGGCGTACTCCTACGAGCAGTACTTC
J: TRBJ1-5; D: .; size: many; V: TRBV19; CDR3: CASSIQSNQPQHF; DNA: TGTGCCAGTAGTATACAGTCCAATCAGCCCCAGCATTTT
J: TRBJ2-1; D: TRBD1; size: many; V: TRBV24-1; CDR3: CATSGRDSPYNEQFF; DNA: TGTGCCACCAGTGGCCGGGACAGCCCCTACAATGAGCAGTTCTTC
J: TRBJ2-2; D: .; size: few; V: TRBV11-1; CDR3: CASSLLGFNTGELFF; DNA: TGTGCCAGCAGCTTACTGGGTTTCAACACCGGGGAGCTGTTTTTT
J: TRBJ1-2; D: .; size: many; V: TRBV29-1; CDR3: CSAGSYNYGYTF; DNA: TGCAGCGCAGGTTCTTACAACTATGGCTACACCTTC
J: TRBJ2-5; D: .; size: many; V: TRBV7-8; CDR3: CASSDWTRETQYF; DNA: TGTGCCAGCAGCGACTGGACGAGAGAGACCCAGTACTTC
J: TRBJ1-2; D: .; size: .; V: TRBV30; CDR3: CAWSAPSTLSGYGYTF; DNA: TGTGCCTGGAGTGCCCCCTCGACCTTAAGTGGCTATGGCTACACCTTC
J: TRBJ1-6; D: .; size: many; V: TRBV5-1; CDR3: CASSWSTGDNNSPLHF; DNA: TGCGCCAGCAGCTGGTCGACCGGGGATAATAATTCACCCCTCCACTTT
J: TRBJ1-3; D: .; size: many; V: TRBV12-3/TRBV12-4; CDR3: CASRERGPGNTIYF; DNA: TGTGCCAGCAGAGAAAGGGGCCCTGGAAACACCATATATTTT
J: TRBJ1-5; D: .; size: many; V: TRBV6-1; CDR3: CASSESWVNGQPQHF; DNA: TGTGCCAGCAGTGAATCGTGGGTAAATGGTCAGCCCCAGCATTTT
J: TRBJ1-3; D: TRBD1; size: many; V: TRBV20-1; CDR3: CSASGTGGGNTIYF; DNA: TGCAGTGCTAGTGGGACAGGGGGTGGAAACACCATATATTTT
J: TRBJ2-7; D: .; size: many; V: TRBV5-1; CDR3: CASSFSGLRGSYEQYF; DNA: TGCGCCAGCAGCTTTTCAGGACTCCGCGGCTCCTACGAGCAGTACTTC
J: TRBJ1-1; D: .; size: .; V: TRBV6-2/TRBV6-3; CDR3: CATSRGLTEAFF; DNA: TGTGCCACCAGTAGGGGACTAACTGAAGCTTTCTTT
J: TRBJ1-1; D: .; size: many; V: TRBV27; CDR3: CASRRWEDTEAFF; DNA: TGTGCCAGCAGAAGGTGGGAGGACACTGAAGCTTTCTTT